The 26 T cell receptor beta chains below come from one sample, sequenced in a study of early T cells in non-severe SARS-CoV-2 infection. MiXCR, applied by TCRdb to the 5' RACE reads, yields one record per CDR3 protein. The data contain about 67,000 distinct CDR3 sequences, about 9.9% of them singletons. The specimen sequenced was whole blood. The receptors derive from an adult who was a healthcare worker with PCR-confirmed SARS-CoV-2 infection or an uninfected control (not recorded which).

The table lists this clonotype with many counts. CDR3 amino acids: CASSPRPPDTQYF. The CDR3 nucleotides are TGTGCCAGCAGCCCTCGCCCCCCAGATACGCAGTATTTT. J is TRBJ2-3 and V is TRBV9; no firm D call. The CDR3 contains 13 residues. Trimming took off 4 bases at V and 4 bases at J, with 10 bases between the two ends. Germline V gives CDR1 SGDLS, CDR2 YYNGEE. The complete variable domain, with remaining parts taken from reference TRBV9 and TRBJ2-3, reads DSGVTQTPKHLITATGQRVTLRCSPRSGDLSVYWYQQSLDQGLQFLIQYYNGEERAKGNILERFSAQQFPDLHSELNLSSLELGDSALYFCASSPRPPDTQYFGPGTRLTVL.

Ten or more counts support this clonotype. The CDR3 is CASGHRGRNTEAFF. In DNA form, the CDR3 reads TGCGCCAGCGGACACAGGGGGCGGAACACTGAAGCTTTCTTT. This rearrangement joins TRBV4-1 to TRBJ1-1; 9 positions match TRBD1. The CDR3 loop spans 14 amino acids. Germline V gene data show CDR1 as MGHRA and CDR2 as YSYEKL. With 8 bases clipped from V and 1 base from J, the junction kept 5 bases outside the gene matches.

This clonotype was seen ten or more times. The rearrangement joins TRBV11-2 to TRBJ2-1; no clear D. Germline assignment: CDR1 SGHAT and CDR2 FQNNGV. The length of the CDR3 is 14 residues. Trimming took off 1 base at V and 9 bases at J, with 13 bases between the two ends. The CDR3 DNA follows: TGTGCCAGCAGCTTAGTGGGCCCCGAACTTGAGCAGTTCTTC. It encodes CASSLVGPELEQFF.

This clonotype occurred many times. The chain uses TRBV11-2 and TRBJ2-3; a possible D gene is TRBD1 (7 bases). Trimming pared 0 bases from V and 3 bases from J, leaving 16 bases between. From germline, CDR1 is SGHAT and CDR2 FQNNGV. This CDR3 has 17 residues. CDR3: CASSLDIQGGRTDTQYF. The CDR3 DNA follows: TGTGCCAGCAGCTTAGATATCCAGGGGGGAAGGACAGATACGCAGTATTTT.

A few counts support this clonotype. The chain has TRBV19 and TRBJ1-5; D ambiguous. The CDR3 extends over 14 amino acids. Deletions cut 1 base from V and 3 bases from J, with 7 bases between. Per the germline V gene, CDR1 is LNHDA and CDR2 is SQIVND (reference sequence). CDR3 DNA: TGTGCCAGTAGTATAGGGACGGACAATCAGCCCCAGCATTTT. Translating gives CASSIGTDNQPQHF. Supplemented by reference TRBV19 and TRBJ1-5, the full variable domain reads DGGITQSPKYLFRKEGQNVTLSCEQNLNHDAMYWYRQDPGQGLRLIYYSQIVNDFQKGDIAEGYSVSREKKESFPLTVTSAQKNPTAFYLCASSIGTDNQPQHFGDGTRLSIL.

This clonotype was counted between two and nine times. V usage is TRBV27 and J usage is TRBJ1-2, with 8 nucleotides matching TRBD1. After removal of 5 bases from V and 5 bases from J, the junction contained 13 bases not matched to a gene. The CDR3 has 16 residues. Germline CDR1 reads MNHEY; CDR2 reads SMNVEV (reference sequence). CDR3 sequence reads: CASSNPPTGVMYGYTF. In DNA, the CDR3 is TGTGCCAGCAGTAACCCCCCGACAGGGGTCATGTATGGCTACACCTTC.

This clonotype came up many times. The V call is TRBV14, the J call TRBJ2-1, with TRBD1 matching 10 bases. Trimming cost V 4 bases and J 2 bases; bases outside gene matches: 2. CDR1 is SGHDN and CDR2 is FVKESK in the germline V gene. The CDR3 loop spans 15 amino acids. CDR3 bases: TGTGCCAGCAGCCCCGGGACAGGGGCCTACAATGAGCAGTTCTTC. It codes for CASSPGTGAYNEQFF.

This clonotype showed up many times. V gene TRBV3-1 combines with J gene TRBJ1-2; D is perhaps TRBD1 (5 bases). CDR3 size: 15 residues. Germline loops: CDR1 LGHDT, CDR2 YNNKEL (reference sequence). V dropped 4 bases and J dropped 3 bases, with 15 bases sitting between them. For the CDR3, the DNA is TGTGCCAGCAGCCCCCCCGAGACAGCCTACTATGGCTACACCTTC. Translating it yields CASSPPETAYYGYTF.

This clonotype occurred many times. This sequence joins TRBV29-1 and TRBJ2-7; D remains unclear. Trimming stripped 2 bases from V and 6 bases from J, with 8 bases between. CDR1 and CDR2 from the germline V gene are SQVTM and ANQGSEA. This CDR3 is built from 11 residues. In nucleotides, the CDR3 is TGCAGCGTTGAACTCCCGGGCGAGCAGTACTTC. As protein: CSVELPGEQYF.

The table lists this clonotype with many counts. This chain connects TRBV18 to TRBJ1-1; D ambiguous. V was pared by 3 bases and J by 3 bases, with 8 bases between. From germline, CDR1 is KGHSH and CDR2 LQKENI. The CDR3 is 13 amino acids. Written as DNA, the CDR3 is TGTGCCAGCTCACCCACCGGGGACACTGAAGCTTTCTTT. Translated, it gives CASSPTGDTEAFF.

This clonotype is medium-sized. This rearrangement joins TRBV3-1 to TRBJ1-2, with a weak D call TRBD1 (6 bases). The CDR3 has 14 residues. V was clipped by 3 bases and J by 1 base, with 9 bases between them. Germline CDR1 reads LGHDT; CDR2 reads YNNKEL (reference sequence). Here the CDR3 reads CASSHRGLNYGYTF. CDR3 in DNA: TGTGCCAGCAGCCACAGGGGCCTTAACTATGGCTACACCTTC.

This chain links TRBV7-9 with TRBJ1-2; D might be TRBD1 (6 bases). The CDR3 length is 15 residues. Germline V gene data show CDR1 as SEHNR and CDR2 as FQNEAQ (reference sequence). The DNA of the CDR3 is TGTGCTGCGGGGGGGGCAGCAATCGACCCCTATGGCTACACCTTC. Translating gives CAAGGAAIDPYGYTF.

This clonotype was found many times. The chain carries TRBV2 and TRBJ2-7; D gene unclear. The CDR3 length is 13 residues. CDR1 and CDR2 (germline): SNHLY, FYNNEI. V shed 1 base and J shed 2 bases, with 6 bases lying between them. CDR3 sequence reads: CASSEDIAYEQYF. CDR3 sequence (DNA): TGTGCCAGCAGTGAAGATATTGCCTACGAGCAGTACTTC.

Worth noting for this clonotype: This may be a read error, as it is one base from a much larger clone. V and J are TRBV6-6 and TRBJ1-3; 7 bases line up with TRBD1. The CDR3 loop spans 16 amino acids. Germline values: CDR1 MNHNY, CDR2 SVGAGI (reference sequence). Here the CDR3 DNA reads TGTGCCAGGAGTTACTCGAGGGGGCAATATGGAAACACCATATATTTT. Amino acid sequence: CARSYSRGQYGNTIYF.

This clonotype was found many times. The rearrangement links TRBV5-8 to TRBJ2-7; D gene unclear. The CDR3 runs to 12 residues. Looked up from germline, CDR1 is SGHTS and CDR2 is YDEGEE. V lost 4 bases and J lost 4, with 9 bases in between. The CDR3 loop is CASSPTGYEQYF. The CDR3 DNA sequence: TGTGCCAGCAGCCCGACCGGTTACGAGCAGTACTTC.

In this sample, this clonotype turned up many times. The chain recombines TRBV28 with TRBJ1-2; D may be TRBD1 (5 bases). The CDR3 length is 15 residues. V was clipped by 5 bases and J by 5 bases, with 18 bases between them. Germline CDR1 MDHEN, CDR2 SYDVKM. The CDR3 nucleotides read TGTGCCAGCAGTCCGTCCGGTGGGCAGGGATATGGCTACACCTTC. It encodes CASSPSGGQGYGYTF.

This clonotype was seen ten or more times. The CDR3 here is CASSHKAGRTGSYEQYF. The DNA of the CDR3 is TGTGCCAGCAGCCACAAAGCGGGTCGGACAGGGTCCTACGAGCAGTACTTC. The chain combines TRBV7-8 with TRBJ2-7, with 8 bases that match TRBD1. The CDR3 extends over 17 amino acids. The ends lost 5 bases at V and 1 base at J; junction bases unmatched: 13. Germline V gene sequence: CDR1 SGHVS, CDR2 FQNEAQ.

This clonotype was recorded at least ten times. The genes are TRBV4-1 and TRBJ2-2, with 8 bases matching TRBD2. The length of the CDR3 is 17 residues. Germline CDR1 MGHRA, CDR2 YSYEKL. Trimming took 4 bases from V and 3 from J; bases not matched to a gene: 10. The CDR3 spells CASSLQSAAGDTGELFF. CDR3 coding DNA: TGCGCCAGCAGCCTCCAATCGGCAGCGGGAGACACCGGGGAGCTGTTTTTT.

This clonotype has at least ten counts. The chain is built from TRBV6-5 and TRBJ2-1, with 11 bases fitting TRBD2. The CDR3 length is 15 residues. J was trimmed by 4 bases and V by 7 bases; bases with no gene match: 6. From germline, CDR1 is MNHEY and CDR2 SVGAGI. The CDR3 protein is CASTPGTSGYNEQFF. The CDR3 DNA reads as TGTGCCAGCACCCCCGGGACTAGCGGATACAATGAGCAGTTCTTC.

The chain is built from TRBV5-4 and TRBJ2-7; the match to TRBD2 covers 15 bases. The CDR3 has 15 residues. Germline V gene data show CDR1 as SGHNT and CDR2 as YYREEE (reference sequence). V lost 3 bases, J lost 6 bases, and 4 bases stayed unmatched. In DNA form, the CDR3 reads TGTGCCAGCAGCTACGGGACTAGCGGGAGGTTCGAGCAGTACTTC. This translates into CASSYGTSGRFEQYF.

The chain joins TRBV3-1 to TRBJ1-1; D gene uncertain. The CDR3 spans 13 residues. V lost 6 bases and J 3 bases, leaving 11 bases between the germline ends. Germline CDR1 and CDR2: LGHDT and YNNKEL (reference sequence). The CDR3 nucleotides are TGTGCCAGCAGGAGGTATTCGCACACTGAAGCTTTCTTT. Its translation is CASRRYSHTEAFF.

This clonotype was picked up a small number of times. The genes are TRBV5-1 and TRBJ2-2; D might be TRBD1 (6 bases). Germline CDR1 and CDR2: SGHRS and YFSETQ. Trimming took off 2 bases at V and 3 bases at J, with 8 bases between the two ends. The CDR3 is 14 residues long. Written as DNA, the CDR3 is TGCGCCAGCAGCTTCAGGGGTGACACCGGGGAGCTGTTTTTT. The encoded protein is CASSFRGDTGELFF. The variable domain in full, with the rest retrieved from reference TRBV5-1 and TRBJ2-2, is KAGVTQTPRYLIKTRGQQVTLSCSPISGHRSVSWYQQTPGQGLQFLFEYFSETQRNKGNFPGRFSGRQFSNSRSEMNVSTLELGDSALYLCASSFRGDTGELFFGEGSRLTVL.

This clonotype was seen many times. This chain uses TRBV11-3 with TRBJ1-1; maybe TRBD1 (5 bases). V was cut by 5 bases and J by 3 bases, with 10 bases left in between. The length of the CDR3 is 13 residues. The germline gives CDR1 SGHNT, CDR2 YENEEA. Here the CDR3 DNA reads TGTGCCAGCAGCGCCGGGACCCACACTGAAGCTTTCTTT. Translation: CASSAGTHTEAFF. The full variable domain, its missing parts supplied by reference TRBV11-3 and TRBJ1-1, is EAGVVQSPRYKIIEKKQPVAFWCNPISGHNTLYWYLQNLGQGPELLIRYENEEAVDDSQLPKDRFSAERLKGVDSTLKIQPAELGDSAVYLCASSAGTHTEAFFGQGTRLTVV.

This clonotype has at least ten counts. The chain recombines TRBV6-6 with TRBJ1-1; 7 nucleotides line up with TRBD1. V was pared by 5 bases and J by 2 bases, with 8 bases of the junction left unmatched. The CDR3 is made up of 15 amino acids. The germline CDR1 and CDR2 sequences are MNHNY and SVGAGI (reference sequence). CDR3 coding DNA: TGTGCCAGCAGTAGCGCAGGGGGGTTCAACACTGAAGCTTTCTTT. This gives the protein CASSSAGGFNTEAFF.

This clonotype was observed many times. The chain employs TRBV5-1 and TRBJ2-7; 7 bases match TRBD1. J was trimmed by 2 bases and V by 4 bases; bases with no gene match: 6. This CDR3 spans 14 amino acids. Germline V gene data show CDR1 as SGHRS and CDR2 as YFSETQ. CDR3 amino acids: CASSGGQHTYEQYF. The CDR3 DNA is TGCGCCAGCAGCGGGGGACAGCACACCTACGAGCAGTACTTC.

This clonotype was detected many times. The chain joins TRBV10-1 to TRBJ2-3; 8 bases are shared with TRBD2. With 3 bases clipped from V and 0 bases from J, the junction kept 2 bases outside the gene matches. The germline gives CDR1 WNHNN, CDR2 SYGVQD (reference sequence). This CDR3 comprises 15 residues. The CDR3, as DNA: TGCGCCAGCAGTGAAGTAGCGGGGAGCACAGATACGCAGTATTTT. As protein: CASSEVAGSTDTQYF.